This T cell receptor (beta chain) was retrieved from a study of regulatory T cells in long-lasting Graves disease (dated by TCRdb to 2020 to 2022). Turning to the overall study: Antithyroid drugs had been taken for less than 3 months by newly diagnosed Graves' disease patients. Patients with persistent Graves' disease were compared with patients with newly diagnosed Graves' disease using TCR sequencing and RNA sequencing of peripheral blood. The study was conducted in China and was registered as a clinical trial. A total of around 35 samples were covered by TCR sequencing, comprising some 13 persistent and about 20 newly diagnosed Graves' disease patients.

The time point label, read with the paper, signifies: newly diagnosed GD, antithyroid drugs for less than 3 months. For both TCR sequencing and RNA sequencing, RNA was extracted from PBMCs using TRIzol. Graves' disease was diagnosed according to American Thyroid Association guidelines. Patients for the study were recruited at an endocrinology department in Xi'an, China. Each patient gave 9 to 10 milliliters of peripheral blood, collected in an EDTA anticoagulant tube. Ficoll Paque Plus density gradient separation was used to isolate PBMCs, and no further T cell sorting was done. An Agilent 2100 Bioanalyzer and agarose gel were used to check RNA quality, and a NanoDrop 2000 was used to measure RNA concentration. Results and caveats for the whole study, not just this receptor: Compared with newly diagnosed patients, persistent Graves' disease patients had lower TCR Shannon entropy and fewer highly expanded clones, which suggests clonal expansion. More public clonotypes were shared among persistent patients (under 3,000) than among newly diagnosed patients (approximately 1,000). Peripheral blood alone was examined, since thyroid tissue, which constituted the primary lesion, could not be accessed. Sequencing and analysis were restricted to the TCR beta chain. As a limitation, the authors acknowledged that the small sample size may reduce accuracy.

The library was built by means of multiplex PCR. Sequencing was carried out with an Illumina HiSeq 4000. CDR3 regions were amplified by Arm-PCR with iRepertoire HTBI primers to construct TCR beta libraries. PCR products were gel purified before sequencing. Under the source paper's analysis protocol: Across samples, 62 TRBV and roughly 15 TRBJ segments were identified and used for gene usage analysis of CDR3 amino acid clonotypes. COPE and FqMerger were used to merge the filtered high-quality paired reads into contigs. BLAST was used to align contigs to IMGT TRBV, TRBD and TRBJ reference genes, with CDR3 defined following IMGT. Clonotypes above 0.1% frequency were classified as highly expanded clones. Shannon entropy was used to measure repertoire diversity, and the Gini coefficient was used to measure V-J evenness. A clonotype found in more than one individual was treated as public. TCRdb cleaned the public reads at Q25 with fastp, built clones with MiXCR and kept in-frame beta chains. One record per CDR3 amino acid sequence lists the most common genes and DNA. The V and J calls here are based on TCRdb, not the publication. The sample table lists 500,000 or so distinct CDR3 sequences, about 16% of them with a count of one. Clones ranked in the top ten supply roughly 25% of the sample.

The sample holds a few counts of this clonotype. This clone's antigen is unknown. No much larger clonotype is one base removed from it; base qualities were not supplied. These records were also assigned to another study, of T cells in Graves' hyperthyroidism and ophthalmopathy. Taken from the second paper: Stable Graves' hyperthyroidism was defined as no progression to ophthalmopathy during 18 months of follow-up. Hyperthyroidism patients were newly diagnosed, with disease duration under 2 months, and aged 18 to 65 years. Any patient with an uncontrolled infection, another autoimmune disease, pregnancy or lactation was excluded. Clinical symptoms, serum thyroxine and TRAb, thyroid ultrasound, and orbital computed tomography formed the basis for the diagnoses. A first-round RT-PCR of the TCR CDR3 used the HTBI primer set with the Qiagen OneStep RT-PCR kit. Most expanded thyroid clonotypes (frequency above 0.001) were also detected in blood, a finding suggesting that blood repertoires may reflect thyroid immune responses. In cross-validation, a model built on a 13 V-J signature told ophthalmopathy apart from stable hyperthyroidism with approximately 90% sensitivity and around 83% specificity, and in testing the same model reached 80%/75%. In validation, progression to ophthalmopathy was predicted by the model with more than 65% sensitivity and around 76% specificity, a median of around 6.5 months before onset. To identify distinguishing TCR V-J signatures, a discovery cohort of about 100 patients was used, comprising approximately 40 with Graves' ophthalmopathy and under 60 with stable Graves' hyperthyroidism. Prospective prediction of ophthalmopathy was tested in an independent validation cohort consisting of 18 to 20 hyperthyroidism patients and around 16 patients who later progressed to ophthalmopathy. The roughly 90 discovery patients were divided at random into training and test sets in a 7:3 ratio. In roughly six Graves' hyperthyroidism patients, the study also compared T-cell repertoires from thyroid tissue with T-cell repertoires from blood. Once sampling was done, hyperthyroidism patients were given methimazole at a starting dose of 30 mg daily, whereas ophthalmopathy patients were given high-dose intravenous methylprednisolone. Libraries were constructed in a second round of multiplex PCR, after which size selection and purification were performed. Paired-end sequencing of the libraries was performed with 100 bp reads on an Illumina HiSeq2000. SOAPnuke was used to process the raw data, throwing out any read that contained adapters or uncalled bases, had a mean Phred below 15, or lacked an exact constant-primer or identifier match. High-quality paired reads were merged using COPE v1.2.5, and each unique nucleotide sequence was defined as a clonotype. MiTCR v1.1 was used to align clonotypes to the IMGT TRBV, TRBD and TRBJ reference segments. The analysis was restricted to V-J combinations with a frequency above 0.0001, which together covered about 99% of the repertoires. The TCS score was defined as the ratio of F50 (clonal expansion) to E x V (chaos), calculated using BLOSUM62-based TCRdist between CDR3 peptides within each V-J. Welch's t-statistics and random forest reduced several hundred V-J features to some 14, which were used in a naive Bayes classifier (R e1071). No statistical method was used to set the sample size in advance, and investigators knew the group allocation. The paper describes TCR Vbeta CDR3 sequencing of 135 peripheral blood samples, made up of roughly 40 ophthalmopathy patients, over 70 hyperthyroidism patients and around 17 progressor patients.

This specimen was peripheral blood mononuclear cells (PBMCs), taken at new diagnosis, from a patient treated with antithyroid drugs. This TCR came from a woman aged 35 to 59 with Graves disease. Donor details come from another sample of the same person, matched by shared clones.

The CDR3: CASSPANSGNTIYF. The DNA sequence is TGTGCCAGCTCTCCAGCAAACTCTGGAAACACCATATATTTT. This sequence uses TRBV7-2 and TRBJ1-3; no confident D gene assignment can be made. At the junction V is shortened by 8 bases and J by 0 bases, with 11 bases in between. From its cysteine to its phenylalanine, the CDR3 spans 14 amino acids. Just CDR3 DNA is preserved here, 42 bases in frame from base 1. CDR1 and CDR2, looked up from the germline V gene, are SGHTA and FQGNSA.